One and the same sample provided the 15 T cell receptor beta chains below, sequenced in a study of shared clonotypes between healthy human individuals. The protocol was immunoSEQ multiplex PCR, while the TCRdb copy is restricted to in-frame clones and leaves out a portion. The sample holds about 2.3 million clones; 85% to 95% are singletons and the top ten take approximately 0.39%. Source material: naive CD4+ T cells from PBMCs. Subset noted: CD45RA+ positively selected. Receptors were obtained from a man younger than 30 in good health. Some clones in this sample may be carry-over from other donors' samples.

CDR3 amino acids: CASSYRQGVETQYF. The CDR3 DNA reads TGTGCCAGCAGTTACCGACAGGGGGTGGAGACCCAGTACTTC. The gene calls are TRBV6-6 and TRBJ2-5; 9 bases are shared with TRBD1. Germline trimming cut 2 bases from V and 5 bases from J; bases unmatched to any gene: 3. CDR1 is MNHNY and CDR2 is SVGAGI in the germline V gene (reference sequence). The length of the CDR3 is 14 residues.

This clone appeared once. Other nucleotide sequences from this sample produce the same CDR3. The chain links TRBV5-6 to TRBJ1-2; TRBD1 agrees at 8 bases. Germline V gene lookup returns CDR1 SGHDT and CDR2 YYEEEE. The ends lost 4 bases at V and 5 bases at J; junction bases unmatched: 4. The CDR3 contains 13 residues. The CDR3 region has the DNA TGTGCCAGCAGCCTAGACAGGGGTTATGGCTACACCTTC. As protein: CASSLDRGYGYTF. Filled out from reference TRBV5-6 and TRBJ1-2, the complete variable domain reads DAGVTQSPTHLIKTRGQQVTLRCSPKSGHDTVSWYQQALGQGPQFIFQYYEEEERQRGNFPDRFSGHQFPNYSSELNVNALLLGDSALYLCASSLDRGYGYTFGSGTRLTVV.

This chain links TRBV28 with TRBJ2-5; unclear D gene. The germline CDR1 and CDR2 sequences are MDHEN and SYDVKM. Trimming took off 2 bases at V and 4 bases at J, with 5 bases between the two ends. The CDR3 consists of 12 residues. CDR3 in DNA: TGTGCCAGCAGTTTACTCACAGAGACCCAGTACTTC. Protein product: CASSLLTETQYF.

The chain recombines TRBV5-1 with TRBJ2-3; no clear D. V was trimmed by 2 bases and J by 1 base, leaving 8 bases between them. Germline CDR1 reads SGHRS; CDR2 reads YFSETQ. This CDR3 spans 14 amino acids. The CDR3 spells CASSFSTGTDTQYF. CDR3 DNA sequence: TGCGCCAGCAGCTTTAGTACGGGCACAGATACGCAGTATTTT.

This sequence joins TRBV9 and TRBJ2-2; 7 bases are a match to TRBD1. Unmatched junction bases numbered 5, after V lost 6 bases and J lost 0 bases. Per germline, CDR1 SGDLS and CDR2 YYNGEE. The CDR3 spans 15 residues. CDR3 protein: CASTKDRPNTGELFF. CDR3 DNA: TGTGCCAGCACCAAGGACAGGCCGAACACCGGGGAGCTGTTTTTT.

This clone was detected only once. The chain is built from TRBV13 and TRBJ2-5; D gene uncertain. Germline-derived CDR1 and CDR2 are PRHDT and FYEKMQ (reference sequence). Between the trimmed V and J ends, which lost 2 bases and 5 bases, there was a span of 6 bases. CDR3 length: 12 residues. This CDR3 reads CASSLIKETQYF. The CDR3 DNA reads TGTGCCAGCAGCTTAATCAAGGAGACCCAGTACTTC.

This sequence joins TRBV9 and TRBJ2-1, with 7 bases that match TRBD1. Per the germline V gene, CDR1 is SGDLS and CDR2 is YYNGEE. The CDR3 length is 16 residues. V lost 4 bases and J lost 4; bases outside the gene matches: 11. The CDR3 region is CASSTGEGQSYNEQFF. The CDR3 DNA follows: TGTGCCAGCAGCACCGGTGAGGGACAGAGTTACAATGAGCAGTTCTTC.

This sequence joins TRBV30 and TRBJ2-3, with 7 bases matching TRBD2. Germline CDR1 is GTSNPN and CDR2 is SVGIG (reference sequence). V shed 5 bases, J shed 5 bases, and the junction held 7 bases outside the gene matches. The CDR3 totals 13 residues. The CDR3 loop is CAWDREVRDTQYF. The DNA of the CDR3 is TGTGCCTGGGACCGGGAGGTCCGAGATACGCAGTATTTT. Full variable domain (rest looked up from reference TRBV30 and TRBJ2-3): SQTIHQWPATLVQPVGSPLSLECTVEGTSNPNLYWYRQAAGRGLQLLFYSVGIGQISSEVPQNLSASRPQDRQFILSSKKLLLSDSGFYLCAWDREVRDTQYFGPGTRLTVL.

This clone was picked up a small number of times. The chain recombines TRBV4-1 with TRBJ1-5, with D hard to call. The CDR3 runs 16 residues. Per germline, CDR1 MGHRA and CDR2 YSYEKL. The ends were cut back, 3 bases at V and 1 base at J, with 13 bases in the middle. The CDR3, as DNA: TGCGCCAGCAGCCAGTTTGAGGTAAGCAGCAATCAGCCCCAGCATTTT. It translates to CASSQFEVSSNQPQHF.

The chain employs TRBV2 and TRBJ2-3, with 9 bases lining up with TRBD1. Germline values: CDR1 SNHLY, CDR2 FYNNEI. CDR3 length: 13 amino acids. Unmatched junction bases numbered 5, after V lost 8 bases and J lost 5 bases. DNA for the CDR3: TGTGCCAGCGGACAGGGGCGCGGAGATACGCAGTATTTT. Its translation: CASGQGRGDTQYF.

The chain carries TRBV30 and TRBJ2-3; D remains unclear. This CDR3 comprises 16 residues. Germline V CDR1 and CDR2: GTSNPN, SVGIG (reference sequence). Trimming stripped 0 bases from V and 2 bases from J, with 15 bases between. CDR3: CAWSVSRTSFTDTQYF. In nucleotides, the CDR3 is TGTGCCTGGAGTGTTAGTAGGACCTCTTTCACAGATACGCAGTATTTT.

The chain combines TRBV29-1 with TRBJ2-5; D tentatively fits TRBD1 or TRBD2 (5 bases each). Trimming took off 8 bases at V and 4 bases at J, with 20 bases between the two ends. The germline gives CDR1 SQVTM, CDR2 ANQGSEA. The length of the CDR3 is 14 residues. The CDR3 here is CSSGRNSGGETQYF. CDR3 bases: TGCAGCTCTGGGCGAAACTCTGGGGGAGAGACCCAGTACTTC.

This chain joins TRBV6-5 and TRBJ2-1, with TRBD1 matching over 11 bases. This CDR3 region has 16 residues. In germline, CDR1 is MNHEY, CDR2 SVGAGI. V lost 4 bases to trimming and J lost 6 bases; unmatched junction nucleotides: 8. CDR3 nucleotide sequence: TGTGCCAGCAGTTCCCGGACAGGGGGCCGTGGCAATGAGCAGTTCTTC. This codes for CASSSRTGGRGNEQFF.

The CDR3 DNA follows: TGCGCCAGCAGCCAAGACAACCTTCTCGATGAGCAGTTCTTC. Protein: CASSQDNLLDEQFF. The gene calls are TRBV4-1 and TRBJ2-1; D is uncertain. The CDR3 sequence is 14 residues long. The germline CDR1 and CDR2 sequences are MGHRA and YSYEKL. The V end was cut by 0 bases, the J end by 8 bases, with 11 bases between.

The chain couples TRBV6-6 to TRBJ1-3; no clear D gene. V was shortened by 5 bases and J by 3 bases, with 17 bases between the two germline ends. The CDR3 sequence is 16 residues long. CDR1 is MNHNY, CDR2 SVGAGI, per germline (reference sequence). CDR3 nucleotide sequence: TGTGCCAGCAGTCCCGGACGGACCTCAAATGGAAACACCATATATTTT. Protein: CASSPGRTSNGNTIYF.